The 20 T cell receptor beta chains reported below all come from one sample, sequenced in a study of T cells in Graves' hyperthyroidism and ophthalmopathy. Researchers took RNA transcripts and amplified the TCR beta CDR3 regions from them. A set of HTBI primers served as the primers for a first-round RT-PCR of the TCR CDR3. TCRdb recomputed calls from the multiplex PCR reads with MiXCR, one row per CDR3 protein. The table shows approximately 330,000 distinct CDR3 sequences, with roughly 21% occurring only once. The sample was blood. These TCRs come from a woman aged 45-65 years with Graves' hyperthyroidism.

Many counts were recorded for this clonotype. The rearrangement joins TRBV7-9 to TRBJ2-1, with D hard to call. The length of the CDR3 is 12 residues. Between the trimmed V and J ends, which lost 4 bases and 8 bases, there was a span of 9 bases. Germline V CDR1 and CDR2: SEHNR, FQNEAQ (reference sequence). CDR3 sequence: CASSSPLHEQFF. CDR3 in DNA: TGTGCCAGCAGCTCCCCCCTGCATGAGCAGTTCTTC.

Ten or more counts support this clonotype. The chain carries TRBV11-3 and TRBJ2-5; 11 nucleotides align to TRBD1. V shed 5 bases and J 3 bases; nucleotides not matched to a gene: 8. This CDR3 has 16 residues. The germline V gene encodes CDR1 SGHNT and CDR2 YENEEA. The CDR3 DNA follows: TGTGCCAGCAGCCCGTCCGGGACAGGGGGGAAAGAGACCCAGTACTTC. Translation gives CASSPSGTGGKETQYF. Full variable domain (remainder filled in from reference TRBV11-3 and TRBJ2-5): EAGVVQSPRYKIIEKKQPVAFWCNPISGHNTLYWYLQNLGQGPELLIRYENEEAVDDSQLPKDRFSAERLKGVDSTLKIQPAELGDSAVYLCASSPSGTGGKETQYFGPGTRLLVL.

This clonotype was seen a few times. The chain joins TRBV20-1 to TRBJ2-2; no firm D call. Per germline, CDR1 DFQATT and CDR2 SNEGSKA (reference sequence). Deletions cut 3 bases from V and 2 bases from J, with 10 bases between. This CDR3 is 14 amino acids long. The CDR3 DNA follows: TGCAGTGCTAGCGACGGGCCAAACACCGGGGAGCTGTTTTTT. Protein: CSASDGPNTGELFF.

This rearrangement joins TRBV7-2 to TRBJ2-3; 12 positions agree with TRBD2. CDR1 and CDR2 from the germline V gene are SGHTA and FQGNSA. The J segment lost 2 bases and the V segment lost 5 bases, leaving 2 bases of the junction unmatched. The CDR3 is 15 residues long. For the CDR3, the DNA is TGTGCCAGCAGCACTAGCGGGGGGCCCACAGATACGCAGTATTTT. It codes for CASSTSGGPTDTQYF. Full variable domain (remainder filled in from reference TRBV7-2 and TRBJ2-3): GAGVSQSPSNKVTEKGKDVELRCDPISGHTALYWYRQSLGQGLEFLIYFQGNSAPDKSGLPSDRFSAERTGGSVSTLTIQRTQQEDSAVYLCASSTSGGPTDTQYFGPGTRLTVL.

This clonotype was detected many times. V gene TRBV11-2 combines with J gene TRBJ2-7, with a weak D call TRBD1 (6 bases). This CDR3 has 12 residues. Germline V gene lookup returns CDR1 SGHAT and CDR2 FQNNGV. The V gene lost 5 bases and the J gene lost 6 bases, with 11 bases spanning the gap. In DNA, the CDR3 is TGTGCCAGCAGCCCACAGGGTGCCGAGCAGTACTTC. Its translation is CASSPQGAEQYF.

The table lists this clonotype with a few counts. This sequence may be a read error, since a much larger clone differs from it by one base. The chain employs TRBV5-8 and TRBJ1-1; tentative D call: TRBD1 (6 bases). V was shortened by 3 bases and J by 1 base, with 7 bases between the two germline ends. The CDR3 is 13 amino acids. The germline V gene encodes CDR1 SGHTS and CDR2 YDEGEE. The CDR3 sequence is CASSWTENTEAFF. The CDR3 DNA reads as TGTGCCAGCAGCTGGACAGAGAACACTGAAGCTTTCTTT.

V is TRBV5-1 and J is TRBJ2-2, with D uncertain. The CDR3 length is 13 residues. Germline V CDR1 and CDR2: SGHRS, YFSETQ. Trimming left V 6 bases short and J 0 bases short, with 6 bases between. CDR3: CASTKSNTGELFF. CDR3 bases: TGCGCCAGCACCAAGTCGAACACCGGGGAGCTGTTTTTT. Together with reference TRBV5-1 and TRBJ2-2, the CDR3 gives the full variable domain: KAGVTQTPRYLIKTRGQQVTLSCSPISGHRSVSWYQQTPGQGLQFLFEYFSETQRNKGNFPGRFSGRQFSNSRSEMNVSTLELGDSALYLCASTKSNTGELFFGEGSRLTVL.

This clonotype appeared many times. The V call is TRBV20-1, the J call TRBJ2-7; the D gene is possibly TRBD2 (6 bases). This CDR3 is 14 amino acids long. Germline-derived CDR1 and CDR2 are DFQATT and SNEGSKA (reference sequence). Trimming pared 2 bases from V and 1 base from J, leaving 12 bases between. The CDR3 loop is CSARQAGRSYEQYF. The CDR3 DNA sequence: TGCAGTGCTAGACAGGCAGGGAGGTCCTACGAGCAGTACTTC.

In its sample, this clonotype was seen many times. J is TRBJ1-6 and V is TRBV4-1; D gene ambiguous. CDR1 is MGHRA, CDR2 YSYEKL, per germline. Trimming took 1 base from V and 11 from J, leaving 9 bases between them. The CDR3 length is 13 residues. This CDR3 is CASSQVGGPPLHF. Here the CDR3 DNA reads TGCGCCAGCAGCCAAGTAGGAGGACCACCCCTCCACTTT.

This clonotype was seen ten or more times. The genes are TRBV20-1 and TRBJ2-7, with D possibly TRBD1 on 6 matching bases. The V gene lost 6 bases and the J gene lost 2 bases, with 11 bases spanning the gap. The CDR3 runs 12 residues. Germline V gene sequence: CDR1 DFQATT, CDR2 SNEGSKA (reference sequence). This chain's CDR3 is CSARRGPYEQYF. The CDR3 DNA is TGCAGTGCGCGCAGGGGACCCTACGAGCAGTACTTC.

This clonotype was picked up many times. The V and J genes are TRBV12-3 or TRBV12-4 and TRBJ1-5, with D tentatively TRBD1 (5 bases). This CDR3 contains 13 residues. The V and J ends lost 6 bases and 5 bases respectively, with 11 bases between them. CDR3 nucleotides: TGTGCCAGCAGCTTCGGGGCCGATCAGCCCCAGCATTTT. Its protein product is CASSFGADQPQHF.

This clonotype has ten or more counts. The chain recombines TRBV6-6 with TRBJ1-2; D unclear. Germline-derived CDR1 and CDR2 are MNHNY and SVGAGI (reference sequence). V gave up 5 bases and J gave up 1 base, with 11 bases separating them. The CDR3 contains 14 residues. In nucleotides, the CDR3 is TGTGCCAGCAGTACCGACGGAATTAACTATGGCTACACCTTC. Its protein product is CASSTDGINYGYTF.

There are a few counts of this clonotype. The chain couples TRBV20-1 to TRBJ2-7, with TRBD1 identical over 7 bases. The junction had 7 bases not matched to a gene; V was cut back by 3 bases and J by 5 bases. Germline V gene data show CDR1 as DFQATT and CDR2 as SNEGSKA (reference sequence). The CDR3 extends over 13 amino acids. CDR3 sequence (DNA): TGCAGTGCTAGGGGTGACAGGGAGAACGAGCAGTACTTC. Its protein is CSARGDRENEQYF.

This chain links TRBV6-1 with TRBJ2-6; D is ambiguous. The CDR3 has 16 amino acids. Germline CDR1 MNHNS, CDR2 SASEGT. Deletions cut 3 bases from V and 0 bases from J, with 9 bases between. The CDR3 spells CASSDGQASGANVLTF. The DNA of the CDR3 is TGTGCCAGCAGTGATGGGCAGGCCTCTGGGGCCAACGTCCTGACTTTC.

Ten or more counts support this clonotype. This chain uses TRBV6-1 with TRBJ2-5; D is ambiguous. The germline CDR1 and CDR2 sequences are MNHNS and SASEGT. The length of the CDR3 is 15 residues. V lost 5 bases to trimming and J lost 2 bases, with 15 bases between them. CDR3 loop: CASSKTSDPQETQYF. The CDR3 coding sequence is TGTGCCAGCAGTAAAACCTCCGATCCACAAGAGACCCAGTACTTC.

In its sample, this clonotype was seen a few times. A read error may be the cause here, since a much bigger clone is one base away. The CDR3 nucleotides are TGCAGTGCCGGAGGACAGGGGCGGACCACTGAAACTTTCTTT. This codes for CSAGGQGRTTETFF. This chain links TRBV20-1 with TRBJ1-1, with TRBD1 matching 9 bases. Germline CDR1 is DFQATT and CDR2 is SNEGSKA (reference sequence). The CDR3 runs 14 residues.

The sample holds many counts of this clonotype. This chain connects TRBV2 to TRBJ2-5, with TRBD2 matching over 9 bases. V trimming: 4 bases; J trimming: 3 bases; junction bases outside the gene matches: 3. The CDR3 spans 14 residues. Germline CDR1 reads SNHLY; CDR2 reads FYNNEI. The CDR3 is CASSGLAGKETQYF. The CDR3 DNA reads TGTGCCAGCAGTGGGCTAGCGGGAAAAGAGACCCAGTACTTC.

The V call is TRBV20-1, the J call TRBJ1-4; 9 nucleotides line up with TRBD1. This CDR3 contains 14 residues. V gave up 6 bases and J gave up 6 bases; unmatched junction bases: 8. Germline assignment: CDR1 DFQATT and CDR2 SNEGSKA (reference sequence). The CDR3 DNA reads TGCAGTGCACTGGGGACAGGGAAGTATGAAAAACTGTTTTTT. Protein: CSALGTGKYEKLFF.

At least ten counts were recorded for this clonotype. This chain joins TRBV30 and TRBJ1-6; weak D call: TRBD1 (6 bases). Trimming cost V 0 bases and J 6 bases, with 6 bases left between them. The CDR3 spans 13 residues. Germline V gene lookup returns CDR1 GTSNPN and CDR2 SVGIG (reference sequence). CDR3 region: CAWSVQGNSPLHF. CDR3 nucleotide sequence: TGTGCCTGGAGTGTACAGGGTAATTCACCCCTCCACTTT.

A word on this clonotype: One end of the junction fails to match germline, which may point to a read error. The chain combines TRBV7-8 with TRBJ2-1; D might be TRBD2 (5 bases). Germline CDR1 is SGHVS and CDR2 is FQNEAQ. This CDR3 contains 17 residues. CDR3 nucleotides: TGTGCCAGCAGCTTAGTGAGGGCATCGAGCTCCTACAATGAGCAGCTCTTC. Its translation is CASSLVRASSSYNEQLF.